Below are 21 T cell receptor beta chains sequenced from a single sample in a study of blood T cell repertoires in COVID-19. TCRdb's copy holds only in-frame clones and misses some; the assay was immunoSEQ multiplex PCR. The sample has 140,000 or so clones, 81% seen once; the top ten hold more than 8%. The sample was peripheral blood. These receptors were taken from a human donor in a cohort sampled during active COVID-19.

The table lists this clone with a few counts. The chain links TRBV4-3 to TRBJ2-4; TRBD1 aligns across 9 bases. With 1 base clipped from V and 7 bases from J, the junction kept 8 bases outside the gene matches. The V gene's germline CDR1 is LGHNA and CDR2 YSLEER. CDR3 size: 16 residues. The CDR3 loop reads CASSQVQQGAGNIQYF. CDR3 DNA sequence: TGCGCCAGCAGCCAAGTACAACAGGGGGCTGGGAACATTCAGTACTTC.

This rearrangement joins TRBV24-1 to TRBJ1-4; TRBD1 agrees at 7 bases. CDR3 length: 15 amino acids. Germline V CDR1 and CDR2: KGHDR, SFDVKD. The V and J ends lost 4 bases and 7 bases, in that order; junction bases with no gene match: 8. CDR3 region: CATSDSTGAGEKLFF. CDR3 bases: TGTGCCACCAGTGACTCTACAGGGGCGGGTGAAAAACTGTTTTTT.

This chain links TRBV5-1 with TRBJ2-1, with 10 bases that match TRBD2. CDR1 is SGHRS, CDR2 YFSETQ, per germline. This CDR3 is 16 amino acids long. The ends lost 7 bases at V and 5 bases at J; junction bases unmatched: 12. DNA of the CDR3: TGCGCCAGCCGAGCTCGGACTAGCGGATTCGACAATGAGCAGTTCTTC. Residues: CASRARTSGFDNEQFF.

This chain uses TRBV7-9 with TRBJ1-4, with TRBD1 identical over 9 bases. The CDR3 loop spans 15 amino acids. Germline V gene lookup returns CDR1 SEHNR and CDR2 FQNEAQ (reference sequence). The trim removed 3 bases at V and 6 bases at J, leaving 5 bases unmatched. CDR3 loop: CASSFVRQGDEKLFF. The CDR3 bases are TGTGCCAGCAGCTTTGTCCGACAGGGGGATGAAAAACTGTTTTTT. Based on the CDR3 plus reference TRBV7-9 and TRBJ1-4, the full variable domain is DTGVSQNPRHKITKRGQNVTFRCDPISEHNRLYWYRQTLGQGPEFLTYFQNEAQLEKSRLLSDRFSAERPKGSFSTLEIQRTEQGDSAMYLCASSFVRQGDEKLFFGSGTQLSVL.

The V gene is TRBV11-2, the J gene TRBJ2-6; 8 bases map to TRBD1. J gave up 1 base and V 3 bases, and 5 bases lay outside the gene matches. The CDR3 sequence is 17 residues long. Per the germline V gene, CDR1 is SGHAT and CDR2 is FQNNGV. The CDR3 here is CASSFRTGMSGANVLTF. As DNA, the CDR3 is TGTGCCAGCAGCTTCCGGACAGGGATGTCTGGGGCCAACGTCCTGACTTTC.

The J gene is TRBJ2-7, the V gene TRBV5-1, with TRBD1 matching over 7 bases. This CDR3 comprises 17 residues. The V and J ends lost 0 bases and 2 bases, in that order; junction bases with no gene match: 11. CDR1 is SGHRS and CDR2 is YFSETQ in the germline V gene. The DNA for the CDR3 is TGCGCCAGCAGCTTGGAAGGGGGCGCCAGGAAGGCCTACGAGCAGTACTTC. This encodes CASSLEGGARKAYEQYF.

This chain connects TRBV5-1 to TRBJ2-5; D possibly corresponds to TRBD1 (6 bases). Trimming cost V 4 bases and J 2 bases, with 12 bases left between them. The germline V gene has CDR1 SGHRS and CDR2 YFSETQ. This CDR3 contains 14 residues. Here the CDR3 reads CASSPYREQETQYF. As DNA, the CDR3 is TGCGCCAGCAGCCCTTACAGGGAGCAAGAGACCCAGTACTTC. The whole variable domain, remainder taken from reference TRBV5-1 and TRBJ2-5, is KAGVTQTPRYLIKTRGQQVTLSCSPISGHRSVSWYQQTPGQGLQFLFEYFSETQRNKGNFPGRFSGRQFSNSRSEMNVSTLELGDSALYLCASSPYREQETQYFGPGTRLLVL.

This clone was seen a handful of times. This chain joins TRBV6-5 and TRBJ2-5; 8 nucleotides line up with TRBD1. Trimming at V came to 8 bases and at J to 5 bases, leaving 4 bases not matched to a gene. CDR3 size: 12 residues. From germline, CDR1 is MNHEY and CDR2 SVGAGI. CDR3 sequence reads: CASWTGSETQYF. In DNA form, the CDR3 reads TGTGCCAGCTGGACAGGGTCCGAGACCCAGTACTTC.

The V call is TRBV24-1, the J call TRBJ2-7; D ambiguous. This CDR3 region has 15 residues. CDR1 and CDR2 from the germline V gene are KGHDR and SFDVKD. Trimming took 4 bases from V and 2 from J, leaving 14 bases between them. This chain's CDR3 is CATSDRDGDTYEQYF. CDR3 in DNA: TGTGCCACCAGTGACCGCGACGGAGATACCTACGAGCAGTACTTC.

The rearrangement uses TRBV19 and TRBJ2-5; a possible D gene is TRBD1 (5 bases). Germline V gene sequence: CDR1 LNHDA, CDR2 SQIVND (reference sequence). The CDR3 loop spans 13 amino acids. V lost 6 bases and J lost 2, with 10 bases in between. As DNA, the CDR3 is TGTGCCAGTAGCAACTCAGGGCAAGAGACCCAGTACTTC. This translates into CASSNSGQETQYF.

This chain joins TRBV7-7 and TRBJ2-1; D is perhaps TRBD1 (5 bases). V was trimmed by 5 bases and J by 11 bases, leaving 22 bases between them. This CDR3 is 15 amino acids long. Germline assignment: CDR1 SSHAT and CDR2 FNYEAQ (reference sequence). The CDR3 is CASSPSQGWSDQQFF. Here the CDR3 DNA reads TGTGCCAGCAGCCCCAGCCAGGGTTGGAGCGACCAGCAGTTCTTC.

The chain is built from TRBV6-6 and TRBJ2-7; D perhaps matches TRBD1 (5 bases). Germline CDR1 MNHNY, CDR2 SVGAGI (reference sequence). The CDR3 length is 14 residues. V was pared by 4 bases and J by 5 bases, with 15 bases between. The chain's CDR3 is CASSSPTVSDEQYF. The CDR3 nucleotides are TGTGCCAGCAGTTCCCCGACAGTATCCGACGAGCAGTACTTC.

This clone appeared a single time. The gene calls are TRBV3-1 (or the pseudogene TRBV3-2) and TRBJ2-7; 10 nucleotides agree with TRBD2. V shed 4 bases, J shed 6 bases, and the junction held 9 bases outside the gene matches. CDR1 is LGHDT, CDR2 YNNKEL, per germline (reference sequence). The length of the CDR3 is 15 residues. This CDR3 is CASSPPSGRGSEQYF. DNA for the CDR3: TGTGCCAGCAGCCCACCTAGCGGGAGAGGATCCGAGCAGTACTTC.

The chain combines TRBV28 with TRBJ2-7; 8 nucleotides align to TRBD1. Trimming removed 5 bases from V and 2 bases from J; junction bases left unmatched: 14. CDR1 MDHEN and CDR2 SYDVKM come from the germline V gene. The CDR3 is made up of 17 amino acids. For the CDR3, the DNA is TGTGCCAGCAGTCCTATAACCGGACAGGGAAGTGCCTACGAGCAGTACTTC. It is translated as CASSPITGQGSAYEQYF.

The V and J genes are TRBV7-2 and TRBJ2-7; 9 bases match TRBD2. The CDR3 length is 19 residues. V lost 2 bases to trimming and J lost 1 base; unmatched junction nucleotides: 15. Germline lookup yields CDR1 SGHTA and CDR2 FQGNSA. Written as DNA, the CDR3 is TGTGCCAGCAGCTTAAGTGGTAGCGGGAGAGGGGCGTTTTCCTACGAGCAGTACTTC. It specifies CASSLSGSGRGAFSYEQYF.

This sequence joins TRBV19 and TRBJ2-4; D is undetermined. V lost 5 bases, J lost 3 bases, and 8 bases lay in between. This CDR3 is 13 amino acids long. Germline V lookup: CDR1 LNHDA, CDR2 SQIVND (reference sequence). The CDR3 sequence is CASSPQVKNIQYF. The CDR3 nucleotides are TGTGCCAGTAGTCCCCAGGTCAAAAACATTCAGTACTTC. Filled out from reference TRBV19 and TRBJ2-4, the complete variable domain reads DGGITQSPKYLFRKEGQNVTLSCEQNLNHDAMYWYRQDPGQGLRLIYYSQIVNDFQKGDIAEGYSVSREKKESFPLTVTSAQKNPTAFYLCASSPQVKNIQYFGAGTRLSVL.

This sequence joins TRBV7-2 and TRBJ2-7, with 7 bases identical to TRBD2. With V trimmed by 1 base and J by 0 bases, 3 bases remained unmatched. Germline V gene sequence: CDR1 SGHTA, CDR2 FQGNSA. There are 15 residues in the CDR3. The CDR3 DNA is TGTGCCAGCAGCTTAGGTCTAGCGGCCTCCTACGAGCAGTACTTC. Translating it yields CASSLGLAASYEQYF. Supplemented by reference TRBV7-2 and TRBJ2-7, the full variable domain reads GAGVSQSPSNKVTEKGKDVELRCDPISGHTALYWYRQSLGQGLEFLIYFQGNSAPDKSGLPSDRFSAERTGGSVSTLTIQRTQQEDSAVYLCASSLGLAASYEQYFGPGTRLTVT.

CDR3 DNA sequence: TGTGCCAGCAGCCAAGCATGGCAGAATGAAAAACTGTTTTTT. This codes for CASSQAWQNEKLFF. This chain uses TRBV4-2 with TRBJ1-4; unclear D gene. Trimming pared 1 base from V and 5 bases from J, leaving 8 bases between. The CDR3 has 14 amino acids. Germline CDR1 is LGHNA and CDR2 is YNFKEQ.

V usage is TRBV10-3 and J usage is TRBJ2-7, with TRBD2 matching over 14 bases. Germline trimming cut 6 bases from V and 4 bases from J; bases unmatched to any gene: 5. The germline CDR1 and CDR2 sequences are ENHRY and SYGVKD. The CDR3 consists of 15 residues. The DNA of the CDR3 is TGTGCCATCAGCACGGGACTAGCGGGAGCGTACGAGCAGTACTTC. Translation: CAISTGLAGAYEQYF.

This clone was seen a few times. The CDR3 region has the DNA TGTGCCATCAAACGGGACACCAGCACAGATACGCAGTATTTT. Its protein product is CAIKRDTSTDTQYF. The chain joins TRBV28 to TRBJ2-3; D perhaps matches TRBD1 (6 bases). Looked up from germline, CDR1 is MDHEN and CDR2 is SYDVKM. CDR3 size: 14 residues. V shed 10 bases and J shed 0 bases, with 14 bases lying between them.

CDR3 sequence reads: CASSVGGAFTEAFF. In DNA, the CDR3 is TGTGCCAGCAGTGTTGGGGGGGCCTTCACTGAAGCTTTCTTT. The chain uses TRBV2 and TRBJ1-1; tentative D call: TRBD1 (6 bases). This CDR3 comprises 14 residues. The germline V and J ends were trimmed by 4 bases and 4 bases, with 13 bases remaining between them. Germline V gene sequence: CDR1 SNHLY, CDR2 FYNNEI.